Shown below are 22 T cell receptor beta chains from a single sample sequenced in a study of tissue T cells after allogeneic stem cell transplantation. The repertoire was sequenced with immunoSEQ multiplex PCR; TCRdb's copy has only in-frame clones and lacks some. This table holds 20,000 to 30,000 clones, roughly 80% found once. This material consisted of tissue from the ileum, taken at autopsy. Source of these receptors: a female donor of 60 years or more with lung cancer.

V is TRBV19 and J is TRBJ1-5; D gene uncertain. Germline V gene lookup returns CDR1 LNHDA and CDR2 SQIVND (reference sequence). V gave up 2 bases and J gave up 3 bases, with 17 bases separating them. This CDR3 has 17 residues. CDR3 nucleotides: TGTGCCAGTAGTATAAACCACCATGGACCGATCAATCAGCCCCAGCATTTT. Residues: CASSINHHGPINQPQHF.

The chain carries TRBV30 and TRBJ2-7; D might be TRBD2 (6 bases). Trimming stripped 2 bases from V and 1 base from J, with 18 bases between. Germline CDR1 GTSNPN, CDR2 SVGIG (reference sequence). The CDR3 is made up of 16 amino acids. CDR3 loop: CAWSSKRARGSYEQYF. The CDR3, as DNA: TGTGCCTGGAGTTCCAAGCGGGCCCGGGGTTCCTACGAGCAGTACTTC. Complete variable domain (other parts from reference TRBV30 and TRBJ2-7): SQTIHQWPATLVQPVGSPLSLECTVEGTSNPNLYWYRQAAGRGLQLLFYSVGIGQISSEVPQNLSASRPQDRQFILSSKKLLLSDSGFYLCAWSSKRARGSYEQYFGPGTRLTVT.

CDR3 amino acids: CASSSGSSGGYNEQFF. The DNA of the CDR3 is TGCGCCAGCAGCTCAGGCTCATCCGGAGGATACAATGAGCAGTTCTTC. The chain uses TRBV5-1 and TRBJ2-1, with a weak D call TRBD2 (5 bases). The V and J ends lost 3 bases and 4 bases respectively, with 17 bases between them. Germline V CDR1 and CDR2: SGHRS, YFSETQ. The CDR3 runs 16 residues.

The chain carries TRBV5-4 and TRBJ1-2; TRBD1 is a possible D gene (5 bases). The ends were cut back, 1 base at V and 1 base at J, with 8 bases in the middle. Germline V gene sequence: CDR1 SGHNT, CDR2 YYREEE (reference sequence). This CDR3 contains 14 residues. CDR3 coding DNA: TGTGCCAGCAGCTTGCTCAGGGATAACTATGGCTACACCTTC. Protein product: CASSLLRDNYGYTF.

V is TRBV11-2 and J is TRBJ2-7; no firm D call. Germline V gene lookup returns CDR1 SGHAT and CDR2 FQNNGV. This CDR3 spans 11 amino acids. V lost 4 bases to trimming and J lost 3 bases, with 4 bases between them. DNA for the CDR3: TGTGCCAGCAGCTGGAACTACGAGCAGTACTTC. Its protein product is CASSWNYEQYF.

V usage is TRBV21-1 and J usage is TRBJ2-7; TRBD1, the table's D call, was not compared with the DNA. TRBV21-1 is a recognized pseudogene. CDR3 size: 16 residues. The CDR3 bases are TGTGCCAGCAGCAAAGAAGTATTACAGACGAACTACGAGCAGTACTTC. As protein: CASSKEVLQTNYEQYF.

This clone was picked up a small number of times. The chain uses TRBV27 and TRBJ1-2; D might be TRBD1 (5 bases). This CDR3 comprises 13 residues. V was cut by 5 bases and J by 5 bases, with 12 bases left in between. Germline V gene sequence: CDR1 MNHEY, CDR2 SMNVEV (reference sequence). In nucleotides, the CDR3 is TGTGCCAGCAGTATCGGGGCCACATATGGCTACACCTTC. Protein product: CASSIGATYGYTF.

V usage is TRBV27 and J usage is TRBJ2-1; TRBD2 matches 12 bases. This CDR3 spans 14 amino acids. Looked up from germline, CDR1 is MNHEY and CDR2 is SMNVEV (reference sequence). V gave up 7 bases and J gave up 6 bases; unmatched junction bases: 4. The CDR3 spells CASKGLAGLNEQFF. As DNA, the CDR3 is TGTGCCAGCAAAGGACTAGCGGGGCTCAATGAGCAGTTCTTC.

This clone was counted a few times. The chain uses TRBV5-8 and TRBJ1-6; D not certain. The CDR3 has 14 amino acids. V was pared by 1 base and J by 6 bases, with 8 bases between. Germline V gene lookup returns CDR1 SGHTS and CDR2 YDEGEE. In nucleotides, the CDR3 is TGTGCCAGCAGCTTGTGGAGGAGTAATTCACCCCTCCACTTT. It is translated as CASSLWRSNSPLHF. The full variable domain, rest sourced from reference TRBV5-8 and TRBJ1-6, is EAGVTQSPTHLIKTRGQQATLRCSPISGHTSVYWYQQALGLGLQFLLWYDEGEERNRGNFPPRFSGRQFPNYSSELNVNALELEDSALYLCASSLWRSNSPLHFGNGTRLTVT.

This chain links TRBV18 with TRBJ2-7; D is perhaps TRBD1 (5 bases). The CDR3 length is 14 residues. V was pared by 8 bases and J by 0 bases, with 14 bases between. Germline V gene sequence: CDR1 KGHSH, CDR2 LQKENI. CDR3 in DNA: TGTGCCAGCGCAATAACAGGTTACTCCTACGAGCAGTACTTC. Residues: CASAITGYSYEQYF.

This rearrangement joins TRBV7-2 to TRBJ2-1, with 7 bases identical to TRBD2. The CDR3 is 16 residues long. Germline V gene lookup returns CDR1 SGHTA and CDR2 FQGNSA. V lost 5 bases, J lost 8 bases, and 15 bases stayed unmatched. This CDR3 reads CASSPRLATARDEQFF. In DNA form, the CDR3 reads TGTGCCAGCAGCCCTAGACTAGCCACGGCTCGGGATGAGCAGTTCTTC.

The chain recombines TRBV2 with TRBJ2-5; the match to TRBD2 covers 10 bases. The germline gives CDR1 SNHLY, CDR2 FYNNEI. Trimming at V came to 1 base and at J to 6 bases, leaving 8 bases not matched to a gene. CDR3 length equals 16 residues. As DNA, the CDR3 is TGTGCCAGCAGTGAAGGGCTAGCGGGGGTCAAAAAGACCCAGTACTTC. This codes for CASSEGLAGVKKTQYF.

The chain carries TRBV6-5 and TRBJ1-5, with D tentatively TRBD1 (5 bases). Germline CDR1 MNHEY, CDR2 SVGAGI. The CDR3 runs 14 residues. V lost 6 bases and J 4 bases, leaving 13 bases between the germline ends. The CDR3 loop reads CASSPYGGNQPQHF. DNA of the CDR3: TGTGCCAGCAGCCCCTACGGGGGGAATCAGCCCCAGCATTTT.

The V gene is TRBV18, the J gene TRBJ1-2, with TRBD1 matching 9 bases. Trimming removed 3 bases from V and 5 bases from J; junction bases left unmatched: 16. Germline CDR1 and CDR2: KGHSH and LQKENI. This CDR3 is 18 amino acids long. CDR3 coding DNA: TGTGCCAGCTCACCGTCCCATATCGGGACAGGGTTAATGTATGGCTACACCTTC. The encoded protein is CASSPSHIGTGLMYGYTF.

The chain joins TRBV18 to TRBJ1-1; weak D call: TRBD1 (5 bases). V dropped 2 bases and J dropped 1 base, with 14 bases sitting between them. The germline gives CDR1 KGHSH, CDR2 LQKENI. The CDR3 has 16 amino acids. The CDR3 reads CASSPSKGRSNTEAFF. In nucleotides, the CDR3 is TGTGCCAGCTCACCATCGAAGGGGCGGTCGAACACTGAAGCTTTCTTT.

J is TRBJ1-4 and V is TRBV15; TRBD1 is a possible D gene (6 bases). This CDR3 is built from 15 residues. Deletions cut 3 bases from V and 8 bases from J, with 16 bases between. From germline, CDR1 is LNHNV and CDR2 YYDKDF (reference sequence). The CDR3 spells CATSRRRGGEEKLFF. Written as DNA, the CDR3 is TGTGCCACCAGCAGGAGAAGAGGGGGAGAAGAAAAACTGTTTTTT. Together with reference TRBV15 and TRBJ1-4, the CDR3 gives the full variable domain: DAMVIQNPRYQVTQFGKPVTLSCSQTLNHNVMYWYQQKSSQAPKLLFHYYDKDFNNEADTPDNFQSRRPNTSFCFLDIRSPGLGDTAMYLCATSRRRGGEEKLFFGSGTQLSVL.

V usage is TRBV29-1 and J usage is TRBJ2-7, with D perhaps given as TRBD1 or TRBD2 (5 bases each). Germline V gene data show CDR1 as SQVTM and CDR2 as ANQGSEA. The CDR3 is 14 residues long. V dropped 0 bases and J dropped 4 bases, with 13 bases sitting between them. The CDR3 nucleotides read TGCAGCGTTGAAGAAGGGACCCCACGGTACGAGCAGTACTTC. This sequence encodes CSVEEGTPRYEQYF.

A single count supports this clone. Mismatch with germline at one junction end may stem from a read error. As DNA, the CDR3 is TGTGCCAGCAGCCCCAGACTAGCAGCCTACAATGGGCAGTTCTTC. Amino acids: CASSPRLAAYNGQFF. This chain joins TRBV11-3 and TRBJ2-1, with 7 positions matching TRBD2. The germline CDR1 and CDR2 sequences are SGHNT and YENEEA. This CDR3 is built from 15 residues.

In this sample, this clone turned up a few times. This chain joins TRBV18 and TRBJ1-2; the match to TRBD1 covers 9 bases. The CDR3 is 13 amino acids. The germline CDR1 and CDR2 sequences are KGHSH and LQKENI. After removal of 8 bases from V and 5 bases from J, the junction contained 6 bases not matched to a gene. The CDR3 reads CASGQGRGYGYTF. The CDR3 DNA sequence: TGTGCCAGCGGACAGGGGAGAGGTTATGGCTACACCTTC. The variable domain in full, with the rest retrieved from reference TRBV18 and TRBJ1-2, is NAGVMQNPRHLVRRRGQEARLRCSPMKGHSHVYWYRQLPEEGLKFMVYLQKENIIDESGMPKERFSAEFPKEGPSILRIQQVVRGDSAAYFCASGQGRGYGYTFGSGTRLTVV.

The genes are TRBV4-2 and TRBJ2-7, with D perhaps TRBD2 (5 bases). The CDR3 is 13 amino acids. V lost 0 bases, J lost 6 bases, and 9 bases lay in between. CDR1 is LGHNA, CDR2 YNFKEQ, per germline. CDR3 region: CASSQERGLEQYF. CDR3 nucleotides: TGTGCCAGCAGCCAAGAACGGGGTCTCGAGCAGTACTTC.

The chain recombines TRBV16 with TRBJ1-5, with D tentatively TRBD1 (6 bases). This CDR3 is built from 15 residues. V lost 2 bases and J lost 7, with 15 bases in between. The germline V gene has CDR1 KGHSY and CDR2 FQNENV. CDR3 nucleotide sequence: TGTGCCAGCAGCCAACTACAGGGTCAGGGGCAGCCCCAGCATTTT. It is translated as CASSQLQGQGQPQHF.

By sample share, this clone is medium-sized (0.01 to 0.1%). The chain has TRBV24-1 and TRBJ1-4; D ambiguous. The germline CDR1 and CDR2 sequences are KGHDR and SFDVKD. V was cut by 5 bases and J by 4 bases, with 10 bases left in between. The CDR3 covers 14 residues. This chain's CDR3 is CATSVTLDNEKLFF. CDR3 coding DNA: TGTGCCACCAGTGTTACCCTTGATAATGAAAAACTGTTTTTT.